These T cell receptor beta chains were read from a single sample in a study of T cells in Graves' hyperthyroidism and ophthalmopathy. TCRdb re-analysed the multiplex PCR reads in MiXCR, keeping a single row per CDR3 protein. In the table there are 500,000 to 750,000 distinct CDR3 sequences, 15% to 19% of which are singletons. Sequenced sample: blood. The receptors come from a woman in her 30s with Graves' hyperthyroidism. The CDR3 runs from the conserved cysteine through the conserved F or W. The D gene is left open where the match is weak. Clone size is stated in some rows and not others, as once, few, many or a class when expanded.

v_gene	j_gene	d_gene	abundance	CDR3aa	CDR3nt
TRBV27	TRBJ2-1	NA	many	CASSLLAFGNEQFF	TGTGCCAGCAGTTTGCTAGCTTTTGGGAATGAGCAGTTCTTC
TRBV19	TRBJ2-3	NA	few	CASRTGTLTRATDTQYF	TGTGCCAGTAGGACAGGGACGTTGACTAGAGCCACAGATACGCAGTATTTT
TRBV25-1	TRBJ1-1	TRBD1	NA	CASSEVTGDAEAFF	TGTGCCAGCAGTGAAGTGACAGGGGATGCTGAAGCTTTCTTT
TRBV7-3	TRBJ1-1	NA	NA	CASSSGTAREAFF	TGTGCCAGCAGCTCGGGGACGGCCCGTGAAGCTTTCTTT
TRBV28	TRBJ2-2	TRBD2	many	CASSLWRLAGGPGELFF	TGTGCCAGCAGTTTATGGCGACTAGCGGGAGGGCCCGGGGAGCTGTTTTTT
TRBV20-1	TRBJ1-5	NA	many	CSALGGISNQPQHF	TGCAGTGCCCTGGGGGGGATCAGCAATCAGCCCCAGCATTTT
TRBV10-3	TRBJ2-1	NA	NA	CAISTTGAGSSGRSYNEQFF	TGTGCCATCAGTACCACAGGGGCTGGATCTAGCGGCCGATCCTACAATGAGCAGTTCTTC
TRBV4-3	TRBJ2-7	NA	NA	CTSSPGTVGEQYF	TGCACCAGCAGCCCCGGGACTGTAGGCGAGCAGTACTTC
TRBV3-1	TRBJ1-1	NA	many	CASSKGGGTEAFF	TGTGCCAGCAGCAAAGGGGGGGGCACTGAAGCTTTCTTT
TRBV7-9	TRBJ1-2	NA	NA	CASMKGYTF	TGTGCCAGCATGAAGGGCTACACCTTC
TRBV12-3/TRBV12-4	TRBJ1-2	NA	many	CASRGRGGMNYGYTF	TGTGCCAGCAGGGGGCGGGGTGGTATGAACTATGGCTACACCTTC
TRBV20-1	TRBJ2-7	TRBD2	NA	CSASFRTSGRTYEQYF	TGCAGTGCTAGTTTCAGGACTAGCGGGAGGACCTACGAGCAGTACTTC
TRBV27	TRBJ2-2	NA	NA	CASRTAGEKNTGELFF	TGTGCCAGCCGGACCGCAGGGGAAAAAAACACCGGGGAGCTGTTTTTT
TRBV20-1	TRBJ1-2	NA	few	CSAVTSPNYGYTF	TGCAGTGCTGTGACATCTCCGAACTATGGCTACACCTTC
TRBV20-1	TRBJ1-1	NA	few	CSARGARGGVAFF	TGCAGTGCTAGAGGAGCGAGGGGTGGGGTCGCTTTCTTT
TRBV6-1	TRBJ1-5	NA	few	CASSEGRGGSNQPQHF	TGTGCCAGCAGTGAGGGCAGGGGAGGGAGCAATCAGCCCCAGCATTTT
TRBV5-1	TRBJ2-7	NA	many	CASSFNRGGYEQYF	TGCGCCAGCAGCTTCAACAGGGGAGGCTACGAGCAGTACTTC
TRBV18	TRBJ2-7	NA	many	CASSPVEGYEQYF	TGTGCCAGCTCACCAGTGGAAGGCTACGAGCAGTACTTC
TRBV20-1	TRBJ2-2	TRBD2	few	CSARKRESSGELFF	TGCAGTGCTAGGAAGCGGGAGTCTTCCGGGGAGCTGTTTTTT
TRBV28	TRBJ2-7	NA	many	CASTLSPDSTEYF	TGTGCCAGCACCCTATCTCCGGACAGTACGGAGTACTTC
TRBV7-6	TRBJ2-3	NA	many	CASSSGRGVSHAQYF	TGTGCCAGCAGCTCGGGGAGGGGGGTTTCCCACGCGCAGTATTTT
TRBV27	TRBJ1-5	NA	many	CASSYGNQPQHF	TGTGCCAGCAGCTACGGCAATCAGCCCCAGCATTTT
TRBV7-8	TRBJ1-1	NA	many	CASSFGTGTEAFF	TGTGCCAGCAGTTTCGGGACGGGCACTGAAGCTTTCTTT
TRBV10-3	TRBJ2-3	NA	NA	CAISVQRDTDTQYF	TGTGCCATCAGTGTACAGAGGGATACAGATACGCAGTATTTT
TRBV9	TRBJ2-2	TRBD2	few	CASRRAGGANTGELFF	TGTGCCAGCAGGAGAGCGGGAGGGGCGAACACCGGGGAGCTGTTTTTT
TRBV27	TRBJ2-1	NA	many	CASSQGGRSDEQFF	TGTGCCAGCAGTCAGGGGGGGCGCAGCGATGAGCAGTTCTTC
TRBV9	TRBJ2-5	NA	NA	CASSVGTLYQETQYF	TGTGCCAGCAGCGTAGGAACCCTATACCAAGAGACCCAGTACTTC
TRBV20-1	TRBJ1-1	NA	many	CSKLQPGGVTEAFF	TGCAGTAAACTACAACCCGGAGGGGTTACTGAAGCTTTCTTT
TRBV2	TRBJ2-2	TRBD2	many	CASRSGLAGGGELFF	TGTGCCAGCAGATCGGGACTAGCGGGGGGCGGGGAGCTGTTTTTT
TRBV30	TRBJ1-1	NA	many	CAWRPQLNTEAFF	TGTGCCTGGAGACCACAGTTGAACACTGAAGCTTTCTTT
TRBV13	TRBJ2-3	TRBD2	NA	CASSYGLAGSTDTQYF	TGCGCCAGCAGCTACGGACTAGCGGGGAGCACAGATACGCAGTATTTT
TRBV2	TRBJ1-2	NA	NA	CASSTGTSGYAF	TGTGCCAGCAGTACCGGGACTTCGGGCTACGCCTTC
TRBV6-1	TRBJ1-6	NA	few	CASSPSRGGIGSPLHF	TGTGCCAGCAGTCCCTCGAGGGGGGGGATAGGATCACCCCTCCACTTT
TRBV4-1	TRBJ2-1	NA	NA	CASSQRVGYNEQFF	TGCGCCAGCAGCCAAAGAGTCGGATACAATGAGCAGTTCTTC
TRBV30	TRBJ1-1	NA	many	CTWSPGGSTEAFF	TGTACCTGGAGTCCTGGGGGGAGCACTGAAGCTTTCTTT
TRBV12-3/TRBV12-4	TRBJ2-7	TRBD2	many	CASSDRGGSYEQYF	TGTGCCAGCAGTGACCGGGGGGGCTCCTACGAGCAGTACTTC
TRBV6-1	TRBJ1-2	TRBD1	many	CASSEVSRDRGRNGYTF	TGTGCCAGCAGTGAAGTAAGCCGGGACAGGGGAAGGAATGGCTACACCTTC
TRBV11-1	TRBJ1-1	TRBD1	NA	CASSQPGTGNVEAFF	TGCGCCAGCAGCCAACCCGGGACAGGGAATGTTGAAGCTTTCTTT
TRBV20-1	TRBJ1-1	NA	NA	CSARGAANTEAFF	TGCAGTGCCCGTGGGGCAGCGAACACTGAAGCTTTCTTT
TRBV2	TRBJ2-2	NA	many	CASSSYRFLLFF	TGTGCCAGCAGTTCTTACCGGTTTCTGCTGTTTTTT
TRBV12-5	TRBJ2-7	NA	NA	CASGSGTGTEQYF	TGTGCTAGTGGTTCCGGGACGGGCACCGAGCAGTACTTC
TRBV7-2	TRBJ2-2	NA	NA	CASSRPRDRPGELFF	TGTGCCAGCAGCCGTCCCAGGGACCGGCCCGGGGAGCTGTTTTTT
TRBV29-1	TRBJ1-1	NA	few	CSVFLGLNTEAFF	TGCAGCGTTTTTCTGGGGTTGAACACTGAAGCTTTCTTT
TRBV12-3/TRBV12-4	TRBJ2-5	NA	few	CASSRQFHRTYQETQYF	TGTGCCAGCAGTCGCCAATTCCACAGAACCTACCAAGAGACCCAGTACTTC
TRBV5-6	TRBJ2-7	TRBD1	NA	CASRRGTGLSNEQYF	TGTGCCAGCAGAAGGGGGACAGGGTTAAGCAACGAGCAGTACTTC
TRBV28	TRBJ1-1	NA	many	CASSPYPLGADTEAFF	TGTGCCAGCAGTCCGTATCCCCTGGGAGCGGACACTGAAGCTTTCTTT
TRBV6-2/TRBV6-3	TRBJ2-7	NA	many	CASSYGQRFSYEQYF	TGTGCCAGCAGTTACGGGCAGCGTTTCTCCTACGAGCAGTACTTC
TRBV29-1	TRBJ2-1	NA	NA	CSVFDRNNEQFF	TGCAGCGTTTTCGACAGAAACAATGAGCAGTTCTTC
TRBV7-8	TRBJ2-7	TRBD1	many	CASTGDRNSYEQYF	TGTGCCAGCACCGGGGACAGAAACTCCTACGAGCAGTACTTC
TRBV27	TRBJ2-1	NA	few	CASSLALLGQHEQFF	TGTGCCAGCAGTTTAGCCCTTTTGGGGCAGCATGAGCAGTTCTTC
TRBV29-1	TRBJ1-1	NA	NA	CSASHGAGTEAFF	TGCAGCGCCTCGCATGGGGCGGGCACTGAAGCTTTCTTT
TRBV2	TRBJ2-2	NA	many	CASSASGGGNTGELFF	TGTGCCAGCAGTGCCTCTGGAGGGGGGAACACCGGGGAGCTGTTTTTT
TRBV12-3/TRBV12-4	TRBJ2-7	NA	few	CASSTSPYEQYF	TGTGCCAGCAGCACTAGCCCCTACGAGCAGTACTTC